This T cell receptor (beta chain) was sequenced during a study of monozygotic twins with inflammatory bowel disease (dated by TCRdb to about 2019). Study-wide context: A total of about 28 monozygotic twin pairs were included in the full study, comprising nine German pairs (four IBD-concordant, five IBD-discordant) and 19 IBD-discordant Danish pairs. Disease-associated traits were sought mainly through comparisons between IBD patients and their genetically identical healthy co-twins within discordant pairs. Each individual had, on average, about 151 000 unique TCRalpha sequences and 181 000 unique TCRbeta sequences available for analysis. Summary of the overall study and its limitations: The analysis was unable to tell apart different T cell subtypes. Repertoire similarity did not differ between concordant and discordant twins, which could be due to limited statistical power. Measured by the inverse Simpson index, TCRbeta repertoire diversity was lower in IBD patients than in their healthy co-twins. No single strong signal or clonotype linked to IBD turned up in the results, so the idea that one exists was not supported. Because patients received different immunosuppressive treatments, the repertoires may have picked up extra background noise and variability between individuals. Compared with healthy twins, IBD patients shared fewer clonotypes with other individuals, and the difference was most pronounced in patients with signs of disease activity.

Measured from the cysteine to the phenylalanine, the CDR3 is 13 residues long. The coding DNA is unavailable. A roughly 2.6 ml peripheral blood sample was drawn into PAXgene tubes per donor and stored at -80°C. Without any T cell sorting, total RNA was extracted from whole blood using the PAXgene blood miRNA kit on an automated QIAcube. Deep TCRalpha and TCRbeta repertoire profiling with unique molecular barcoding was performed on peripheral blood of monozygotic twin pairs concordant or discordant for inflammatory bowel disease. Smoking habits were recorded for all twin pairs, and each individual was classified as a current, former or never smoker. On this clonotype: Its antigen is currently not known.

The library was built by means of 5' RACE. Preparation of each TCR library used 3,000 to 3,500 ng of total RNA. cDNA was synthesized with SMARTScribe reverse transcriptase in eight separate reactions per sample. During cDNA synthesis, template switching introduced unique molecular identifiers that contained a 6-nucleotide sample barcode. Two nested PCRs of about 17 and 10 cycles amplified the TCRalpha and TCRbeta cDNA, and bead purification followed each PCR. Before amplification, the cDNA was both treated with uracil DNA-glycosylase and purified with the QIAquick PCR purification kit. In the second PCR, Illumina TruSeq-compatible adapters and sample-specific barcodes were added. Library quality and concentration were assessed using TapeStation and Qubit, and 4.5 to 5.5 ng of each library was pooled. Sequencing of the pooled libraries was done on an Illumina HiSeq2500 single-index Rapid Run using custom sequencing primers and 2 x 100 bp reads. Per the source publication's procedure: MiGEC version 1.2.6 was used for UMI-based consensus assembly to correct PCR and sequencing errors. MiXCR version 2.1.1 handled V(D)J alignment, clonotype assembly and CDR3 extraction. Normalisation of gene usage, clonotype sharing and MAIT/NKT TCR abundance was achieved by analysing the top 1000, 10 000 and 20 000 clonotypes per sample. Diversity was computed as the inverse Simpson index with the vegan R package after downsampling to 27 000 UMIs. Paired Mann-Whitney U tests were applied to discordant twin pairs, and Benjamini-Hochberg correction was used for multiple testing. Each CDR3 protein sequence appears as one entry after TCRdb reprocessed the reads, and no DNA is included. The V and J calls reflect TCRdb's pipeline rather than the authors' work. The sample table records 400,000 or so distinct CDR3 sequences. Jointly, the top ten make up more than 2% of the sample.

This receptor was taken from a human donor with ulcerative colitis or Crohn's disease, or a healthy co-twin of an affected twin (not recorded which). The V gene is TRBV12-3 or TRBV12-4 and the J gene is TRBJ2-2; TCRdb lists TRBD1, though no DNA is available to test this call. The sequencing sample was made of blood. CDR3 sequence: CASSPGHTGELFF.